The clone carrying this T cell receptor beta chain came up a few times. Its cognate antigen is unknown. The TCR beta libraries were generated through quantitative 5'-RACE incorporating molecular barcodes. TCRdb reprocessed the 5' RACE reads with MiXCR, giving one entry per CDR3 protein. Counted here are some 240,000 distinct CDR3 sequences, over 15% occurring once; the ten biggest clones make up under 40%. The data were taken from a study of CD8 T cells in ankylosing spondylitis. Points from the study as a whole: Significant enrichment of disease-linked clones was reported in matched ankylosing spondylitis synovial fluid. Some motif variants had been reported before (in reactive arthritis synovial fluid and blood).

The specimen was blood, either unsorted or a sorted T cell fraction (not recorded which). The sequence was obtained from a male donor with ankylosing spondylitis or in good health (not recorded which).

CDR3 coding DNA: TGTGCCAGCAGTGAACCTGGACTAGGCTACGAGCAGTACTTC. Protein product: CASSEPGLGYEQYF. The chain uses TRBV6-1 and TRBJ2-7, with 7 bases identical to TRBD2. The CDR3 is 14 residues long. Germline lookup yields CDR1 MNHNS and CDR2 SASEGT. V shed 2 bases, J shed 3 bases, and the junction held 4 bases outside the gene matches.